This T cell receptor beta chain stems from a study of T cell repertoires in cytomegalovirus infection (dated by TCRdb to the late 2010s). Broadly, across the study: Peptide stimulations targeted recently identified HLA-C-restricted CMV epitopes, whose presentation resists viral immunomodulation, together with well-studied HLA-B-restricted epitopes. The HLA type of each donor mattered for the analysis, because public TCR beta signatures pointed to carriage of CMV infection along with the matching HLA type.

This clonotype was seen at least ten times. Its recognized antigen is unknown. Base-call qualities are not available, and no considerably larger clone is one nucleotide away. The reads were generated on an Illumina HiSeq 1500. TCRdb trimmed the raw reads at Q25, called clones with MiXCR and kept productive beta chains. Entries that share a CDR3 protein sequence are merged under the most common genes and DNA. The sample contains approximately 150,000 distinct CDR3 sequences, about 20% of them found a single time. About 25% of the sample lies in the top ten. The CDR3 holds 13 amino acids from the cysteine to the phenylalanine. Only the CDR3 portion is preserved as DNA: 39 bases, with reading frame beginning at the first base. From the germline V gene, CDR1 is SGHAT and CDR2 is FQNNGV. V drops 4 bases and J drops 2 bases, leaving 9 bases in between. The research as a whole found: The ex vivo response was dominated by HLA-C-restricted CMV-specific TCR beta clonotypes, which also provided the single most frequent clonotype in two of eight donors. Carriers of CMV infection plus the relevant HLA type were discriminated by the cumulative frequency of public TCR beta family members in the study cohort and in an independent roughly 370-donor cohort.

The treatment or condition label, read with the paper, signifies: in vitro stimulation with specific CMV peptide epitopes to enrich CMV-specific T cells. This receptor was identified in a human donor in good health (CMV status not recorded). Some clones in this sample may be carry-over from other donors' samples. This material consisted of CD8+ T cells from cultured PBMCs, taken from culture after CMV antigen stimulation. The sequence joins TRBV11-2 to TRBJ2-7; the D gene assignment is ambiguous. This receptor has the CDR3 CASSSYRAYEQYF. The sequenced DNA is TGTGCCAGCAGCTCCTACAGAGCCTACGAGCAGTACTTC.